These T cell receptor beta chains were read from a single sample in a study of OX40 agonist ivuxolimab in advanced cancers. Sequenced by immunoSEQ multiplex PCR; TCRdb stores in-frame clones only, minus some. Of about 40,000 clones listed, 92% are singletons. The sample here was CD4+ or CD8+ T cells sorted from blood, taken in a trial of the OX40 agonist ivuxolimab. These receptors were obtained from an adult with an advanced solid tumor such as melanoma, head and neck, liver or kidney cancer. CDR3s include the opening cysteine and the closing phenylalanine or tryptophan. The D gene is left open where the match is weak. Clone size is not always given. Where it is, it says once, few, many or a class for expanded clones.

CASRDSGGEQYF	TGTGCCAGCAGGGACAGCGGTGGGGAGCAGTACTTC	TRBJ2-7	TRBV28	-	-
CASSLLGLTDTQYF	TGTGCCAGCAGCTTGTTGGGCCTCACAGATACGCAGTATTTT	TRBJ2-3	TRBV7-2	few	-
CASSEHPAGGSGELFF	TGTGCCAGCAGTGAACATCCAGCGGGAGGGTCCGGGGAGCTGTTTTTT	TRBJ2-2	TRBV2	-	TRBD2
CASKGTGSREYTDTQYF	TGTGCCAGCAAAGGGACAGGGTCCCGAGAATACACAGATACGCAGTATTTT	TRBJ2-3	TRBV7-9	-	TRBD1
CASSFTGNEQYF	TGTGCCAGCAGTTTTACAGGGAACGAGCAGTACTTC	TRBJ2-7	TRBV28	once	-
CASSSTSEDIEQFF	TGTGCCAGCAGCTCCACTAGCGAGGATATTGAGCAGTTCTTC	TRBJ2-1	TRBV7-9	-	TRBD2
CASSAQGTKHSGNTIYF	TGCGCCAGCAGTGCCCAGGGAACCAAACACTCTGGAAACACCATATATTTT	TRBJ1-3	TRBV10-2	-	-
CASSPGGHYGYTF	TGTGCCAGCAGCCCGGGGGGACACTATGGCTACACCTTC	TRBJ1-2	TRBV11-2	-	-
CASSLGSGGLYEQYF	TGTGCCAGCAGCTTGGGAAGCGGGGGCCTCTACGAGCAGTACTTC	TRBJ2-7	TRBV7-3	-	TRBD2
CASRSGTGLNSPLHF	TGTGCCAGCAGATCCGGGACAGGGCTTAATTCACCCCTCCACTTT	TRBJ1-6	TRBV27	-	TRBD1
CASSMPGYSNQPQHF	TGTGCCAGTAGTATGCCAGGGTATAGCAATCAGCCCCAGCATTTT	TRBJ1-5	TRBV19	-	-
CASSIDAGPGGYTF	TGTGCCAGTAGTATAGATGCAGGACCCGGAGGCTACACCTTC	TRBJ1-2	TRBV19	-	-
CASSSPVLKQGAGEQYF	TGTGCCAGCAGCTCTCCGGTGTTGAAACAGGGGGCCGGGGAGCAGTACTTC	TRBJ2-7	TRBV7-2	-	TRBD1
CASSQGDGRATDTQYF	TGCGCCAGCAGCCAAGGAGACGGGAGAGCAACAGATACGCAGTATTTT	TRBJ2-3	TRBV4-1	-	-
CASSPDTGTGIGEQYF	TGTGCCAGCTCACCGGATACCGGGACAGGTATTGGCGAGCAGTACTTC	TRBJ2-7	TRBV18	-	TRBD1
CASRGGGHTYNSPLHF	TGTGCCAGTAGAGGAGGGGGGCATACCTATAATTCACCCCTCCACTTT	TRBJ1-6	TRBV19	-	-
CASSLGGDSYTDTQYF	TGTGCCAGCAGCCTGGGGGGGGACAGCTACACAGATACGCAGTATTTT	TRBJ2-3	TRBV5-4	-	-
CASSISDSYNEQFF	TGTGCCAGTAGTATCTCGGACTCCTACAATGAGCAGTTCTTC	TRBJ2-1	TRBV19	-	-
CASSQGRGEQFF	TGTGCCAGCAGCCAAGGGAGGGGTGAGCAGTTCTTC	TRBJ2-1	TRBV25-1	-	TRBD2
CASSYPGVEAFF	TGCGCCAGCAGCTACCCGGGAGTAGAAGCTTTCTTT	TRBJ1-1	TRBV5-1	-	-
CASSSSSGRATGELFF	TGTGCCAGCAGCTCGTCTAGCGGGAGGGCCACCGGGGAGCTGTTTTTT	TRBJ2-2	TRBV7-9	-	TRBD2
CSVVRQEVEAFF	TGCAGCGTTGTACGACAAGAGGTTGAAGCTTTCTTT	TRBJ1-1	TRBV29-1	-	-
CASSLGGLGGYTF	TGTGCCAGCAGCTTGGGGGGACTGGGTGGCTACACCTTC	TRBJ1-2	TRBV13	-	-
CASRQVGSANEQFF	TGTGCCAGCAGACAAGTGGGGTCAGCCAATGAGCAGTTCTTC	TRBJ2-1	TRBV6-5	-	-
CASSPGTSGRGAEQFF	TGTGCCAGCAGTCCCGGGACTAGCGGGAGAGGAGCTGAGCAGTTCTTC	TRBJ2-1	TRBV27	-	TRBD2
CASSLAPGEQFF	TGCGCCAGCAGCTTGGCGCCGGGTGAGCAGTTCTTC	TRBJ2-1	TRBV5-1	-	-
CASTFFTGGNYNEQFF	TGTGCCAGCACATTCTTCACCGGGGGGAACTACAATGAGCAGTTCTTC	TRBJ2-1	TRBV7-9	-	TRBD2
CASSGQSLNTEAFF	TGTGCCAGTAGTGGACAGTCACTGAACACTGAAGCTTTCTTT	TRBJ1-1	TRBV19	-	-
CASSSLRGQPQHF	TGTGCCAGCAGCTCCCTCCGGGGCCAGCCCCAGCATTTT	TRBJ1-5	TRBV6-5	-	-
CASSIAGSGSGVEQFF	TGTGCCAGTAGTATAGCCGGTAGCGGGAGCGGGGTTGAGCAGTTCTTC	TRBJ2-1	TRBV19	once	TRBD2
CASSFNYVGLGADTQYF	TGCGCCAGCAGCTTTAATTATGTGGGCCTCGGGGCAGATACGCAGTATTTT	TRBJ2-3	TRBV5-1	-	-
CASSVGSKGLGAQYF	TGTGCCAGCAGCGTAGGAAGTAAGGGACTAGGGGCCCAGTACTTC	TRBJ2-5	TRBV9	-	TRBD2
CASSLGEGAHEKLFF	TGTGCCAGCAGCTTGGGGGAGGGGGCGCATGAAAAACTGTTTTTT	TRBJ1-4	TRBV5-6	once	TRBD1
CASSLDTGGTEAFF	TGCGCCAGCAGCTTGGATACAGGGGGCACTGAAGCCTTCTTT	TRBJ1-1	TRBV5-1	-	TRBD1
CASSQDEQGWGGYTF	TGTGCCAGCAGCCAAGATGAACAGGGTTGGGGTGGCTACACCTTC	TRBJ1-2	TRBV4-2	-	-
CASSFQAEQFF	TGTGCCAGCAGTTTTCAGGCTGAGCAGTTCTTC	TRBJ2-1	TRBV28	-	-
CASSPWGNYGYTF	TGTGCCAGCTCACCATGGGGGAACTATGGCTACACCTTC	TRBJ1-2	TRBV18	-	-
CASSQDPTGGETQYF	TGTGCCAGCAGCCAAGATCCGACAGGAGGGGAGACCCAGTACTTC	TRBJ2-5	TRBV14	once	-
CASSISRGGNTEAFF	TGTGCCAGTAGTATATCTAGGGGGGGGAACACTGAAGCTTTCTTT	TRBJ1-1	TRBV19	-	-
CAWSVGARGTEAFF	TGTGCCTGGAGTGTAGGGGCTCGGGGAACTGAAGCTTTCTTT	TRBJ1-1	TRBV30	-	-
CAWRGRSYNEQFF	TGTGCCTGGCGCGGGAGGTCCTACAATGAGCAGTTCTTC	TRBJ2-1	TRBV30	-	TRBD2
CASSSRLLDTQYF	TGTGCCAGCAGTTCACGCCTCCTAGATACGCAGTATTTT	TRBJ2-3	TRBV7-9	-	-